This T cell receptor (beta chain) was captured by sequencing in a study of cytomegalovirus exposure and HLA in healthy donors. Concerning this clone itself: Its specificity is unknown.

Unmatched junction bases numbered 0, after V lost 6 bases and J lost 6 bases. The CDR3 sequence is 12 residues long. The germline gives CDR1 SNHLY, CDR2 FYNNEI. The PCR employed 60 Vbeta primers together with 13 Jbeta primers. Repertoires were generated with immunoSEQ multiplex PCR, while TCRdb's copy carries only in-frame clones and drops some. The sample holds roughly 23,000 clones, around 82% seen once. General study results and limits: Among CMV-associated TCR beta chains, most appeared HLA-restricted in a later analysis.

The clonotype was recovered from a man aged 55 to 70 in good health and CMV-seronegative. The chain is built from TRBV2 and TRBJ1-2; 11 bases line up with TRBD1. Material: PBMCs. The chain's CDR3 is CASRGQGDGYTF. The CDR3, as DNA: TGTGCCAGCAGGGGACAGGGGGATGGCTACACCTTC.